The clone carrying this T cell receptor (beta chain) has just a few counts. Its antigen is unknown. The sample is drawn from a study of post-analysis software for immune sequencing data. Study context: Recorded subtypes: relapsing-remitting, secondary progressive, progressive-relapsing; some patients unannotated.

Overall study results and limits: Strong same-batch co-clustering of samples appeared with F measure clustering. In patients, TRBV5-6, TRBV5-1 and TRBV20-1 belonged to roughly 5 TRBV segments found more frequently than in controls.

Tagging with unique molecular identifiers was a feature of the TCR beta cDNA libraries. A population of roughly 0.85 to 10 million T cells gave rise to a few hundred thousand cDNA molecules. From the PCR reads, TCRdb called clonotypes with MiXCR, one entry per CDR3 protein. Among 450,000 to 700,000 distinct CDR3 sequences listed, roughly 46% were seen once. Germline lookup yields CDR1 SQVTM and CDR2 ANQGSEA. V was trimmed by 5 bases and J by 5 bases, leaving 17 bases between them. The CDR3 is made up of 14 amino acids. This sequence joins TRBV29-1 and TRBJ2-3; TRBD1 or TRBD2 may be the D gene (5 bases each). This receptor was obtained from a girl aged 10 to 17 with multiple sclerosis. The specimen sequenced was blood. The CDR3 nucleotides read TGCAGCGTTCCCGCGAGGGGCATTGGAGATACGCAGTATTTT. Protein product: CSVPARGIGDTQYF.